This TCR beta chain originates from a study of blood T cell repertoires in COVID-19. Across the study: Collection of acute and convalescent COVID-19 samples took place in the United States, Italy and Spain. T cells, B-cell-depleted T cells, or PBMCs supplied cDNA or gDNA.

In the authors' methods: The assay estimated nucleated cells by amplifying reference gene primers. Generated by immunoSEQ multiplex PCR, the TCRdb table keeps only in-frame clones and is missing some. V, J and clone size derive from that table, while D and trimming were established from the DNA sequence. The sample gives about 60,000 clones, over 55% of which show up once; 4% to 5.5% is in the top ten. Those enrolled in Seattle joined during active infection and were followed longitudinally afterward. Unmatched junction bases numbered 11, after V lost 9 bases and J lost 4 bases. This CDR3 is 15 amino acids long. Germline values: CDR1 MNHNY, CDR2 SVGAGI (reference sequence).

The sample comprised peripheral blood. The TCR originated in a woman in her 70s with COVID-19, enrolled during active disease. The chain carries TRBV6-6 and TRBJ2-7, with 11 bases identical to TRBD1. CDR3 bases: TGTGCCAGGAAGGCCAGGACAGGGGGCAAGTACGAGCAGTACGTC. Its protein product is CARKARTGGKYEQYV.